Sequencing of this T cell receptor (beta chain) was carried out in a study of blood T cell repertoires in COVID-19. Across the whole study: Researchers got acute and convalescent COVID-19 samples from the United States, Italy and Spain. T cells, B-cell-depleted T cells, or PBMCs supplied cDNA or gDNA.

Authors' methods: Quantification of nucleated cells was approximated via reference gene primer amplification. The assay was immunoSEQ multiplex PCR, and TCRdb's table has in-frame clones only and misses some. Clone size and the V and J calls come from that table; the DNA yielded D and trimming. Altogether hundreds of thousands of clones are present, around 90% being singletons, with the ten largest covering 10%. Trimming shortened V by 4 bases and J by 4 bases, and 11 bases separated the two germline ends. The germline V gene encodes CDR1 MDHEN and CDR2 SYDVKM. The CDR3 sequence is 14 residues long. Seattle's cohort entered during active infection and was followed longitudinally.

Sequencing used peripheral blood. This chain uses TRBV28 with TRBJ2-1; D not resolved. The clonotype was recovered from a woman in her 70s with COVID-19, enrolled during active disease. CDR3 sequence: CASSSIASYNEQFF. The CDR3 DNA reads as TGTGCCAGCAGTTCAATAGCCTCATACAATGAGCAGTTCTTC.